The TCR beta chain described here comes from a study of tumor-infiltrating lymphocytes in primary liver carcinoma. Study summary: Patients, male and female, were 30 to 69 years old. Tumors, staged T1-T3 N0M0, spanned about 4 to 10 cm. Study-wide results and caveats: Whereas tumor region pairs overlapped more, tumor-adjacent and tumor-blood pairs overlapped less. Just about 7.5-24% of leading clones were found in every one of five regions.

Extraction of RNA together with DNA used about 18-30 mg of unsorted bulk tissue. Remarks on this clonotype: Its antigen is not identified.

Using a constant-region primer together with ProtoScript II reverse transcriptase, TCR beta cDNA was made from 500 to 650 ng of total RNA. A slightly modified ARM-PCR protocol with three nested multiplex PCR rounds produced these TCR beta libraries. Amplification in the first two PCR rounds was performed using TRBV1-TRBV30 forward primers and a C-beta reverse primer for about 10 cycles each. TCRdb itself ran the multiplex PCR reads through MiXCR, one entry per CDR3 protein. Of around 80,000 distinct CDR3 sequences listed, around 70% are singletons. Germline V CDR1 and CDR2: LGHNA, YNFKEQ. Deletions cut 5 bases from V and 4 bases from J, with 19 bases between. The CDR3 has 16 amino acids.

Input material: liver tumor tissue from sampling region 1. This sample's subset: tumor region T1, superior pole. The chain has TRBV4-2 and TRBJ2-3; D assignment may be TRBD1 or TRBD2 (5 bases each). This receptor was obtained from a man aged 35-49 years with primary liver carcinoma and hepatitis B virus infection. The CDR3 DNA reads as TGTGCCAGCAGCTATGCACAGGAGGTTGAGCCAGATACGCAGTATTTT. As protein: CASSYAQEVEPDTQYF.